Following are 8 T cell receptor beta chains from one sample sequenced in a study of blood T cell repertoires in COVID-19. The protocol was immunoSEQ multiplex PCR, while the TCRdb copy is restricted to in-frame clones and leaves out a portion. The sample shows more than 200,000 clones, around 80% of them seen only once. The sequenced material came from peripheral blood. The origin of the receptors is a middle-aged man with active or convalescent COVID-19.

This sequence joins TRBV5-1 and TRBJ1-2, with TRBD1 matching over 8 bases. Germline V lookup: CDR1 SGHRS, CDR2 YFSETQ. The junction had 3 bases not matched to a gene; V was cut back by 4 bases and J by 4 bases. This CDR3 comprises 13 residues. The CDR3 protein is CASSTGQGYGYTF. CDR3 DNA: TGCGCCAGCAGCACCGGACAGGGCTATGGCTACACCTTC.

The chain uses TRBV30 and TRBJ1-5, with D unresolved. The CDR3 runs to 15 residues. With 3 bases removed from V and 1 base from J, the gap between germline ends came to 13 bases. Germline lookup yields CDR1 GTSNPN and CDR2 SVGIG (reference sequence). The CDR3 is CAWSLGPRSNQPQHF. CDR3 bases: TGTGCCTGGAGCCTAGGCCCCCGGAGCAATCAGCCCCAGCATTTT.

This clone was counted many times. This chain connects TRBV7-6 to TRBJ1-1, with 7 bases aligning to TRBD1. Unmatched junction bases numbered 8, after V lost 6 bases and J lost 1 base. Germline CDR1 is SGHVS and CDR2 is FNYEAQ. The CDR3 totals 15 residues. The CDR3 loop reads CASRQGTEPNTEAFF. CDR3 in DNA: TGTGCCAGCAGACAAGGGACAGAACCGAACACTGAAGCTTTCTTT.

The chain has TRBV5-1 and TRBJ2-6; D gene uncertain. V shed 4 bases and J shed 0 bases, with 8 bases lying between them. Germline loops: CDR1 SGHRS, CDR2 YFSETQ. The CDR3 runs 15 residues. The DNA of the CDR3 is TGCGCCAGCAGCGCCGACACCTCTGGGGCCAACGTCCTGACTTTC. Amino acids: CASSADTSGANVLTF.

V gene TRBV6-5 combines with J gene TRBJ2-7; 7 bases agree with TRBD2. From germline, CDR1 is MNHEY and CDR2 SVGAGI. Trimming at V came to 7 bases and at J to 0 bases, leaving 6 bases not matched to a gene. The CDR3 is 14 amino acids. The CDR3 region is CASTRGGSSYEQYF. The CDR3 region has the DNA TGTGCCAGCACGCGAGGCGGGAGCTCCTACGAGCAGTACTTC.

The V call is TRBV19, the J call TRBJ2-5; 11 bases are a match to TRBD1. The germline gives CDR1 LNHDA, CDR2 SQIVND (reference sequence). The CDR3 has 14 amino acids. Trimming at V came to 4 bases and at J to 9 bases, leaving 7 bases not matched to a gene. In DNA form, the CDR3 reads TGTGCCAGTAGTAGCGGGACAGGGGGAGATGCCCAGTACTTC. Its protein product is CASSSGTGGDAQYF. The full variable domain, its missing parts supplied by reference TRBV19 and TRBJ2-5, is DGGITQSPKYLFRKEGQNVTLSCEQNLNHDAMYWYRQDPGQGLRLIYYSQIVNDFQKGDIAEGYSVSREKKESFPLTVTSAQKNPTAFYLCASSSGTGGDAQYFGPGTRLLVL.

The sample holds a few counts of this clone. The J gene is TRBJ1-2, the V gene TRBV5-4, with D perhaps matching TRBD1 (6 bases). CDR1 is SGHNT, CDR2 YYREEE, per germline (reference sequence). Trimming stripped 5 bases from V and 2 bases from J, with 16 bases between. The CDR3 sequence is 15 residues long. The CDR3 here is CASRDLRGANYGYTF. The CDR3, as DNA: TGTGCCAGCAGGGATCTCAGGGGAGCGAACTATGGCTACACCTTC. Full variable domain (rest looked up from reference TRBV5-4 and TRBJ1-2): ETGVTQSPTHLIKTRGQQVTLRCSSQSGHNTVSWYQQALGQGPQFIFQYYREEENGRGNFPPRFSGLQFPNYSSELNVNALELDDSALYLCASRDLRGANYGYTFGSGTRLTVV.

In its sample, this clone was seen many times. The genes are TRBV7-9 and TRBJ2-7; possible D gene TRBD1, 6 bases. The CDR3 sequence is 13 residues long. V was pared by 6 bases and J by 11 bases, with 20 bases between. Germline CDR1 and CDR2: SEHNR and FQNEAQ (reference sequence). For the CDR3, the DNA is TGTGCCAGCAGTCGGGGACCCCGGGACAAGGAGTACTTC. It codes for CASSRGPRDKEYF.